The 2 T cell receptor beta chains below come from one sample, sequenced in a study of shared clonotypes between healthy human individuals. Profiling relied on immunoSEQ multiplex PCR, and the TCRdb table lists in-frame clones only, not all of them. Found here are some 1,100,000 clones, around 78% of them singletons; the top ten hold 0.52%. The sequencing input was memory CD4+ T cells from PBMCs. The sample's subset: CD45RA-negative fraction. All receptors come from a man between 18 and 35 years old in good health. Some clones in this sample may be carry-over from other donors' samples.

The chain joins TRBV5-6 to TRBJ1-1; D is uncertain. The CDR3 has 13 amino acids. Trimming removed 1 base from V and 5 bases from J, with 9 bases in between. Germline V gene sequence: CDR1 SGHDT, CDR2 YYEEEE. The CDR3 nucleotides are TGTGCCAGCAGCTTGAGCGGGGTAACTGAAGCTTTCTTT. This translates into CASSLSGVTEAFF.

On this clone: Other DNA sequences from this sample encode an identical CDR3 as well. The chain has TRBV12-5 and TRBJ2-5; the D is unclear. The ends were cut back, 1 base at V and 1 base at J, with 4 bases in the middle. CDR1 is LGHNT, CDR2 FRNRAP, per germline. The CDR3 totals 13 residues. CDR3 nucleotides: TGTGCTAGTGGTTTGGGGGGCCAAGAGACCCAGTACTTC. It encodes CASGLGGQETQYF.